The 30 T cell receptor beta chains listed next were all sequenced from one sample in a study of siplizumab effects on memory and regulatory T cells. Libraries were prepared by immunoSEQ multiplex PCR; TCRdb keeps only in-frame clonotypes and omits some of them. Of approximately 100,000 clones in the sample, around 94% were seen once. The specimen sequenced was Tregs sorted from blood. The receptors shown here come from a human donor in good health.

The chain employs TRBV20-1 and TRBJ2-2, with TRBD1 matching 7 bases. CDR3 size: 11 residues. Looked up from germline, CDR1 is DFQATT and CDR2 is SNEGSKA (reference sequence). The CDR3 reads CSVQGTGELFF. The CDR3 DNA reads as TGCAGCGTACAGGGGACCGGGGAGCTGTTTTTT.

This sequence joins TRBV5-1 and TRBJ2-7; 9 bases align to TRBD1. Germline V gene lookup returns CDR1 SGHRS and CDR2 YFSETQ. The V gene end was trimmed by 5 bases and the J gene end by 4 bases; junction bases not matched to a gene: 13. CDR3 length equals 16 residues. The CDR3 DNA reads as TGCGCCAGCAGGCAAACAGGGGGCGTAAAGTCGTACGAGCAGTACTTC. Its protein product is CASRQTGGVKSYEQYF.

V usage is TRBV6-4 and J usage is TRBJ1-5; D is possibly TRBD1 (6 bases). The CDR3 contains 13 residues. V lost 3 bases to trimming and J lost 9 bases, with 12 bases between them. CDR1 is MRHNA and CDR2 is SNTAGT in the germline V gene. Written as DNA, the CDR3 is TGTGCCAGCAGTGAGGACAGCAAGACGCCCCAGCATTTT. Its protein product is CASSEDSKTPQHF.

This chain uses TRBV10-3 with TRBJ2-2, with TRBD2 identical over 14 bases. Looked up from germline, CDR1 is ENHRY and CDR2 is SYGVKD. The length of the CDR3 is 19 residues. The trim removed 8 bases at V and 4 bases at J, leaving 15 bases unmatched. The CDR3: CAIPFLPGLAGAGTGELFF. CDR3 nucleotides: TGTGCCATCCCCTTTTTGCCGGGACTAGCGGGAGCTGGCACCGGGGAGCTGTTTTTT.

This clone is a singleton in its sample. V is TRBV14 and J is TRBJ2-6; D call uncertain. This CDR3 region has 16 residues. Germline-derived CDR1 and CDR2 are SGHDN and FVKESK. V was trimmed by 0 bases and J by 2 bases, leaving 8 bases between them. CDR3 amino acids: CASSQDSWAGANVLTF. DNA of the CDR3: TGTGCCAGCAGCCAAGACTCATGGGCTGGGGCCAACGTCCTGACTTTC.

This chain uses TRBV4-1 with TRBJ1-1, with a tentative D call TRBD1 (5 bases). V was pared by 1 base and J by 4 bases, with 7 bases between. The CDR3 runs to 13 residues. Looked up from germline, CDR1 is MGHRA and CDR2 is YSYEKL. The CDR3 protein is CASSQGRGTEAFF. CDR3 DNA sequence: TGCGCCAGCAGCCAAGGGAGGGGCACTGAAGCTTTCTTT.

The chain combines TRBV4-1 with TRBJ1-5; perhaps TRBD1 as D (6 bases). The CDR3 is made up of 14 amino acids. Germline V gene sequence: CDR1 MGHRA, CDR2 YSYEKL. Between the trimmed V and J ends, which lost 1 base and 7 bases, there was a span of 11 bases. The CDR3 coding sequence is TGCGCCAGCAGCCAAGCGGGGGGGGCCCAGCCCCAGCATTTT. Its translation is CASSQAGGAQPQHF.

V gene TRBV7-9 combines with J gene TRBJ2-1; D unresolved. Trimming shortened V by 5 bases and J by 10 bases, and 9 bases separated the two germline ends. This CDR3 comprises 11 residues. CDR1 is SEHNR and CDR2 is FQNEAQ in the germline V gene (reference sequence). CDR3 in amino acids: CASSGRYEQFF. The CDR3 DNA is TGTGCCAGCAGCGGCCGGTACGAGCAGTTCTTC.

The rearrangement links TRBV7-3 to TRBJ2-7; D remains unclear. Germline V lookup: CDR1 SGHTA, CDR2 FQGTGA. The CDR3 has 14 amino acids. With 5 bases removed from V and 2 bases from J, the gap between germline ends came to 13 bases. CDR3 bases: TGTGCCAGCAGCCCCTCGGGTATGACCTACGAGCAGTACTTC. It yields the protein CASSPSGMTYEQYF.

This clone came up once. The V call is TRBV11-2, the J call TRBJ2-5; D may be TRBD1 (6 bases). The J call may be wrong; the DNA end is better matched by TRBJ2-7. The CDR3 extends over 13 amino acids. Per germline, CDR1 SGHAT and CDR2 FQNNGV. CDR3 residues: CASRHRDPYEQYF. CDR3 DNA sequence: TGTGCCAGCAGACACAGGGACCCCTACGAGCAGTACTTC.

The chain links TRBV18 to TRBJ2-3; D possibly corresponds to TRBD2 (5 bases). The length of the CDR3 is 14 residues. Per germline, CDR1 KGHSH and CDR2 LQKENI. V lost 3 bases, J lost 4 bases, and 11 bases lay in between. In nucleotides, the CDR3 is TGTGCCAGCTCACCGGGAGCTGGCGCAGATACGCAGTATTTT. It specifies CASSPGAGADTQYF.

In nucleotides, the CDR3 is TGTGCCAGCAGCTTATCGGGGCGTGGGGAAAACTATGGCTACACCTTC. Translated, it gives CASSLSGRGENYGYTF. This chain uses TRBV7-9 with TRBJ1-2; possibly TRBD1 for D (5 bases). CDR1 SEHNR and CDR2 FQNEAQ come from the germline V gene (reference sequence). CDR3 length: 16 residues. V dropped 2 bases and J dropped 2 bases, with 15 bases sitting between them. The variable domain in full, with the rest retrieved from reference TRBV7-9 and TRBJ1-2, is DTGVSQNPRHKITKRGQNVTFRCDPISEHNRLYWYRQTLGQGPEFLTYFQNEAQLEKSRLLSDRFSAERPKGSFSTLEIQRTEQGDSAMYLCASSLSGRGENYGYTFGSGTRLTVV.

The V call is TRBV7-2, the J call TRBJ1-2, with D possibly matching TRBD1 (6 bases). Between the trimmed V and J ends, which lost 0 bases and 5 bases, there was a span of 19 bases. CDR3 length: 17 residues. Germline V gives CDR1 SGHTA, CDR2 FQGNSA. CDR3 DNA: TGTGCCAGCAGCTTAGCGCAAGGGGACACTCTCGGATATGGCTACACCTTC. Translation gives CASSLAQGDTLGYGYTF.

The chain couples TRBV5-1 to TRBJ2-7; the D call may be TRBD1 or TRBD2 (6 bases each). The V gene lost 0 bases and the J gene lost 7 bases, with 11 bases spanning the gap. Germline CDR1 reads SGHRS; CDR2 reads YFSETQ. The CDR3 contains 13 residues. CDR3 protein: CASSLDGGGEQYF. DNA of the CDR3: TGCGCCAGCAGCTTGGACGGGGGCGGGGAGCAGTACTTC.

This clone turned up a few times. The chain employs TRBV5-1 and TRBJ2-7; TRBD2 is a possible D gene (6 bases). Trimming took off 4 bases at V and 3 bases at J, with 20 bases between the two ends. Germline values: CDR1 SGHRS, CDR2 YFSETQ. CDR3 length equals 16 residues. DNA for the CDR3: TGCGCCAGCAGCCCCGGCGTGGGGCGGCGGGACTACGAGCAGTACTTC. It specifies CASSPGVGRRDYEQYF.

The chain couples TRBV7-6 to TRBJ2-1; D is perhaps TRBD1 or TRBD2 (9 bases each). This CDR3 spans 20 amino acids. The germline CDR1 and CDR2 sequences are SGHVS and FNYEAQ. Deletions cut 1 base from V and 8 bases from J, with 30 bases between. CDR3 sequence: CASSLGQGGLGLARFDEQFF. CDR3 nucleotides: TGTGCCAGCAGCTTAGGACAGGGGGGATTGGGACTAGCAAGGTTCGATGAGCAGTTCTTC.

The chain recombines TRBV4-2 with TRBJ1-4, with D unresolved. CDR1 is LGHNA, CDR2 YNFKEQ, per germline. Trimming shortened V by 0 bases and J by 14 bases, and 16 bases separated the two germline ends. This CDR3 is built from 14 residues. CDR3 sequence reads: CASSQEGPPLGLFF. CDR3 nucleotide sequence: TGTGCCAGCAGCCAAGAAGGCCCGCCGTTGGGTCTGTTTTTT.

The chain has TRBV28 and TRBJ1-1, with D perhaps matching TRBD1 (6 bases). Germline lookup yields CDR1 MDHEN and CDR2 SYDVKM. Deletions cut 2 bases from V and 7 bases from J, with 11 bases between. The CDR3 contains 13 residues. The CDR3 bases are TGTGCCAGCAGTTTACCCGGGACACGTGAAGCTTTCTTT. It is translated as CASSLPGTREAFF.

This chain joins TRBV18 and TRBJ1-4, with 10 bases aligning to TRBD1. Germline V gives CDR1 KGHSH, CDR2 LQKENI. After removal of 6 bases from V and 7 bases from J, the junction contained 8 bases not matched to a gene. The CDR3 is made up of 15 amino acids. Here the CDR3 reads CASSPSGTGVEKLFF. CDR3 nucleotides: TGTGCCAGCTCCCCTTCCGGGACAGGGGTTGAAAAACTGTTTTTT.

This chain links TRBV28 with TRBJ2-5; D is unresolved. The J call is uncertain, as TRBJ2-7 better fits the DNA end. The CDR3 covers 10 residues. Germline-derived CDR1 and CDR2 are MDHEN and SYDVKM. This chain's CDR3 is CASSLYEQYF. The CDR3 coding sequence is TGTGCCAGCAGTTTATACGAGCAGTACTTC.

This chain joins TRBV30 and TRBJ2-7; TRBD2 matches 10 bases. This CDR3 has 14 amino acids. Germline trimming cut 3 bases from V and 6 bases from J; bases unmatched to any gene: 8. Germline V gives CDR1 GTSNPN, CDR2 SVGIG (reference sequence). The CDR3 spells CAWSSGRGVGEQYF. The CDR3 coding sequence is TGTGCCTGGAGCAGCGGGAGGGGAGTTGGCGAGCAGTACTTC. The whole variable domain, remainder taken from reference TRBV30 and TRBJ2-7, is SQTIHQWPATLVQPVGSPLSLECTVEGTSNPNLYWYRQAAGRGLQLLFYSVGIGQISSEVPQNLSASRPQDRQFILSSKKLLLSDSGFYLCAWSSGRGVGEQYFGPGTRLTVT.

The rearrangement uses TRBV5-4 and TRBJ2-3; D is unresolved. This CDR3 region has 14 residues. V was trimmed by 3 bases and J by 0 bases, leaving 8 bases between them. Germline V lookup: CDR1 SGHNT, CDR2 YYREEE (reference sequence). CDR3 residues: CASSWWGSTDTQYF. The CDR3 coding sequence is TGTGCCAGCAGCTGGTGGGGTAGCACAGATACGCAGTATTTT.

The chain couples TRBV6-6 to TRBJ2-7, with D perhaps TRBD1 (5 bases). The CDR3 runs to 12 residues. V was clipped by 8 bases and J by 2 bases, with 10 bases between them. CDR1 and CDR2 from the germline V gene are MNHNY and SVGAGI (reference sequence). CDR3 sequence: CASGAATYEQYF. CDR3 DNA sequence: TGTGCCAGCGGGGCAGCCACCTACGAGCAGTACTTC.

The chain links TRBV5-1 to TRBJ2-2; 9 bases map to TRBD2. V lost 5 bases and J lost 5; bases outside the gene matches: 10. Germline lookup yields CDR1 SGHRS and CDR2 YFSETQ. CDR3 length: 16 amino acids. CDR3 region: CASRNLAGAGTGELFF. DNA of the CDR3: TGCGCCAGCAGGAATTTAGCGGGAGCGGGGACCGGGGAGCTGTTTTTT.

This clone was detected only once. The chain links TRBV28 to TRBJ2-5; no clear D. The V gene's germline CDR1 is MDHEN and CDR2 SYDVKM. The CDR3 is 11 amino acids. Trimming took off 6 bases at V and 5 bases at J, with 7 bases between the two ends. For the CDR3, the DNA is TGTGCCAGCAGCCACGGGGAGACCCAGTACTTC. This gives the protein CASSHGETQYF.

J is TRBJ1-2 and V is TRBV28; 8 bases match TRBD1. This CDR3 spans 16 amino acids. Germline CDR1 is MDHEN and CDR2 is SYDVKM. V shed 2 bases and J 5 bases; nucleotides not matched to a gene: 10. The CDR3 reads CASSLRGTGRLYGYTF. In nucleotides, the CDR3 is TGTGCCAGCAGTTTAAGAGGGACAGGAAGGTTATATGGCTACACCTTC.

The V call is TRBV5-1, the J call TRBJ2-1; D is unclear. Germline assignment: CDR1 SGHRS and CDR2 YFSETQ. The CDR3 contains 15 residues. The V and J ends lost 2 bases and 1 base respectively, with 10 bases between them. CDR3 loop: CASSFDHRSYNEQFF. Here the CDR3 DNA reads TGCGCCAGCAGCTTTGATCATCGGTCCTACAATGAGCAGTTCTTC.

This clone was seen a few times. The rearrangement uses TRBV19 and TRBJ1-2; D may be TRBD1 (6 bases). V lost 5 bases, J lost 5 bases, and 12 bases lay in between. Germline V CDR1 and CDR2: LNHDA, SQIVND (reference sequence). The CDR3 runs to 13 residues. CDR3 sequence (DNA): TGTGCCAGTAGTTCGGGGGCAAGGTATGGCTACACCTTC. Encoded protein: CASSSGARYGYTF.

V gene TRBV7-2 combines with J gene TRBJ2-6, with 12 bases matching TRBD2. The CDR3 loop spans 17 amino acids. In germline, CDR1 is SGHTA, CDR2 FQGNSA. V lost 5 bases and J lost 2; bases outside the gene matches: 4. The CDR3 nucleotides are TGTGCCAGCAGCACGAGGACTAGCGGGGCTGGGGCCAACGTCCTGACTTTC. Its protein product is CASSTRTSGAGANVLTF.

CDR3 sequence: CASSLSGPLNEKLFF. CDR3 in DNA: TGCGCCAGCAGCTTATCCGGGCCCCTTAATGAAAAACTGTTTTTT. The V and J genes are TRBV5-1 and TRBJ1-4; D is unresolved. V lost 2 bases, J lost 4 bases, and 12 bases lay in between. CDR1 is SGHRS and CDR2 is YFSETQ in the germline V gene. This CDR3 comprises 15 residues.